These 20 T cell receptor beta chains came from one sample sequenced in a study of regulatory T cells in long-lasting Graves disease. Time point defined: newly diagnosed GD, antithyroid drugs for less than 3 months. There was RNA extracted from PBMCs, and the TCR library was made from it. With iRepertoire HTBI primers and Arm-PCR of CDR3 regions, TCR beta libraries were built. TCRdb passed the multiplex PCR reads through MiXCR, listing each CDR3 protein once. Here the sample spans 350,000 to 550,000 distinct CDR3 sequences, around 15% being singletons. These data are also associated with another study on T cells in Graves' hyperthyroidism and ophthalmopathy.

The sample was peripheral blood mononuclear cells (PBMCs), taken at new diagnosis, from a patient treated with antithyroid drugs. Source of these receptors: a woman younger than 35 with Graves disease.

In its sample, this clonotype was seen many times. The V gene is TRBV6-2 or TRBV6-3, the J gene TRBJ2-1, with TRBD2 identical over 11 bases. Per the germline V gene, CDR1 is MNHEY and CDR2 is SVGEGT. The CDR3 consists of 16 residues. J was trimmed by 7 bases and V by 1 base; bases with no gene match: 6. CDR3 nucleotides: TGTGCCAGCAGTTACTTAGCGGGAGGGGGTCAGAATGAGCAGTTCTTC. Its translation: CASSYLAGGGQNEQFF.

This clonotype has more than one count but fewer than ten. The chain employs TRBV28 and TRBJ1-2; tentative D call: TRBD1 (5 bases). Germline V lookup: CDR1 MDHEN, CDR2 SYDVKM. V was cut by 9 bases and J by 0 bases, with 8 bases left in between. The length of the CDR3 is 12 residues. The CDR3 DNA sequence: TGTGCCAGTACGGGACCTAACTATGGCTACACCTTC. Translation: CASTGPNYGYTF.

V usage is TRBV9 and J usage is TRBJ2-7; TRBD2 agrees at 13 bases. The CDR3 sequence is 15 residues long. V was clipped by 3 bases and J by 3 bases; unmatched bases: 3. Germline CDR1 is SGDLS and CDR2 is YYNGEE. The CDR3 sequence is CASSETSGRIYEQYF. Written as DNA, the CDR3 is TGTGCCAGCAGCGAGACTAGCGGGAGGATCTACGAGCAGTACTTC.

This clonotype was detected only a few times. CDR3 bases: TGTGCCAGCAGTGTATTCCGGGGTACCTACGAGCAGTACTTC. Translating gives CASSVFRGTYEQYF. This chain links TRBV19 with TRBJ2-7; possible D gene TRBD2, 5 bases. With 9 bases removed from V and 2 bases from J, the gap between germline ends came to 17 bases. The CDR3 extends over 14 amino acids. Germline values: CDR1 LNHDA, CDR2 SQIVND (reference sequence).

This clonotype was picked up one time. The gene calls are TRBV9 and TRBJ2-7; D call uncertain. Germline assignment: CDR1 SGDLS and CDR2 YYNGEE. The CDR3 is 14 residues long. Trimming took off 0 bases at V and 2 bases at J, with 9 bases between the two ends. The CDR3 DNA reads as TGTGCCAGCAGCGTAGCCGCGGAACCCTACGAGCAGTACTTC. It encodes CASSVAAEPYEQYF.

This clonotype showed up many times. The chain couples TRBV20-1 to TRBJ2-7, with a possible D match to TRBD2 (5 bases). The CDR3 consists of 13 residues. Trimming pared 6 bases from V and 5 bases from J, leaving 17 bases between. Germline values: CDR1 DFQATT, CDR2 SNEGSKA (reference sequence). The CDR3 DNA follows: TGCAGTGCCGGCGGTGGAGGCCCTAACGAGCAGTACTTC. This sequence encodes CSAGGGGPNEQYF.

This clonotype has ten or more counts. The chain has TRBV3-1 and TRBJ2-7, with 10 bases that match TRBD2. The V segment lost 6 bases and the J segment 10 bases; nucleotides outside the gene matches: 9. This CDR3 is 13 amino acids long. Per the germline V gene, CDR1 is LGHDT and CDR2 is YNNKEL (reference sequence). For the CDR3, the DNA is TGTGCCAGCAGTGGAACTAGCGGGACCACACAGTACTTC. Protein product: CASSGTSGTTQYF.

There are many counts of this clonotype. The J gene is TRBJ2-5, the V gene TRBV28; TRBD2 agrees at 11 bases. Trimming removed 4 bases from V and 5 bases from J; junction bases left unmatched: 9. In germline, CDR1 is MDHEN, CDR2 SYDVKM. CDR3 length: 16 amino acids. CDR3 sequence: CASSSRLAGKTETQYF. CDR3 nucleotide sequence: TGTGCCAGCAGTTCTCGACTAGCGGGAAAGACGGAGACCCAGTACTTC.

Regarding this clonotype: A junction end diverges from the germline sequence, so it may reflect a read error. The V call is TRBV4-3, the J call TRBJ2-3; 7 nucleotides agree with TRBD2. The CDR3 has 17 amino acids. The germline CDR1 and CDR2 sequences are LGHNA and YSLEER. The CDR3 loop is CASSQPTPSGYTDTQYF. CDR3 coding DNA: TGTGCCAGCAGCCAACCCACCCCTAGCGGATACACAGATACGCAGTATTTT.

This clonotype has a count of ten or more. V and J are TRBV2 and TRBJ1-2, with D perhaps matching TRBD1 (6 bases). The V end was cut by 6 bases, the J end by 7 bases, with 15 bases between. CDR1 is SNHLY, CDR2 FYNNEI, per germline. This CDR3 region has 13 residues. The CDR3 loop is CASRATGYGGYTF. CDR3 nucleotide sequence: TGTGCCAGCAGAGCAACAGGGTATGGTGGCTACACCTTC.

The CDR3 loop is CASSNSAGGRTEAFF. In DNA, the CDR3 is TGTGCCAGCAGCAATTCTGCCGGGGGACGAACTGAAGCTTTCTTT. The V gene is TRBV13, the J gene TRBJ1-1; the D gene is possibly TRBD1 (5 bases). Per germline, CDR1 PRHDT and CDR2 FYEKMQ (reference sequence). The ends were cut back, 5 bases at V and 5 bases at J, with 18 bases in the middle. The CDR3 length is 15 residues.

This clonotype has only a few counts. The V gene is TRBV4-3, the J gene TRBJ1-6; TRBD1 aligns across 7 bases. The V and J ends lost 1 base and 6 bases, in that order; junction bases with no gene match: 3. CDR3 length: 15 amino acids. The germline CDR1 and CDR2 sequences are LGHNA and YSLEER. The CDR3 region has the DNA TGCGCCAGCAGCCAAGGGACAGGCACTAATTCACCCCTCCACTTT. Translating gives CASSQGTGTNSPLHF.

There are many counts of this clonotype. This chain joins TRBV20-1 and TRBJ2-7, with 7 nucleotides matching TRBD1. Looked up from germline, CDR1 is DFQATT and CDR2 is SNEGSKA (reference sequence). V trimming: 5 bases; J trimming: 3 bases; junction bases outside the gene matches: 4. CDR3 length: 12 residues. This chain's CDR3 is CSARDSNYEQYF. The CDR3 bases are TGCAGTGCTCGGGACAGTAACTACGAGCAGTACTTC.

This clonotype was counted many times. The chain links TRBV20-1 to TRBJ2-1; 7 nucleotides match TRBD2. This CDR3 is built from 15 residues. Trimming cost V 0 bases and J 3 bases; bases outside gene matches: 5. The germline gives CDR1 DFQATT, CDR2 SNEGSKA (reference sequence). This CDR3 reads CSARDRLAVYNEQFF. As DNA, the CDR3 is TGCAGTGCTAGAGATCGGCTAGCGGTCTACAATGAGCAGTTCTTC.

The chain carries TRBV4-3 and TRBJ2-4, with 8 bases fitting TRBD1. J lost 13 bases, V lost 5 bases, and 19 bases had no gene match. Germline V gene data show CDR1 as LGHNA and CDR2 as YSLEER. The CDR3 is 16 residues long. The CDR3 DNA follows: TGCGCCAGCAGCGCAGGCAGGCAGGGGGCGCGAAATGAGCAGTACTTC. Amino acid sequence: CASSAGRQGARNEQYF.

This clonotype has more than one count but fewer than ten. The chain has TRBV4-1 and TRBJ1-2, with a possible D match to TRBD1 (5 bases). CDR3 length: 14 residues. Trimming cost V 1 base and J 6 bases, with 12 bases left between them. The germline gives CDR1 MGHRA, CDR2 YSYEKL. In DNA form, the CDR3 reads TGCGCCAGCAGCCAAGTTGGTGGGGCCAATGGCTACACCTTC. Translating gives CASSQVGGANGYTF.

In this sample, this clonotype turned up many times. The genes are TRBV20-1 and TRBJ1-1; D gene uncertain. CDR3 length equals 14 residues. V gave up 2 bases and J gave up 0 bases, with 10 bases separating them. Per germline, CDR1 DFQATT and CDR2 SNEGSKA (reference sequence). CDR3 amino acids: CSARRELMNTEAFF. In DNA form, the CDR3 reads TGCAGTGCTAGAAGGGAACTAATGAACACTGAAGCTTTCTTT.

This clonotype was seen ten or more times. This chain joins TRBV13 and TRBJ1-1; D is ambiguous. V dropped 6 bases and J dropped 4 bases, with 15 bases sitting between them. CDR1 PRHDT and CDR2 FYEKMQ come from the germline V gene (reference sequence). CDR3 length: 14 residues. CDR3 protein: CASSGRPVSTEAFF. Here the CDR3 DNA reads TGTGCCAGCAGTGGTCGCCCAGTTAGCACTGAAGCTTTCTTT.

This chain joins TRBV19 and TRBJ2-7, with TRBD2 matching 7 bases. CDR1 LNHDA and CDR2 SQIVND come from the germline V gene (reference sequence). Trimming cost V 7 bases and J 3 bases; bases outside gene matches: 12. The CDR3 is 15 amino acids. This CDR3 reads CASKEGLADFYEQYF. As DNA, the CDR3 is TGTGCCAGTAAAGAGGGTCTAGCGGACTTCTACGAGCAGTACTTC.

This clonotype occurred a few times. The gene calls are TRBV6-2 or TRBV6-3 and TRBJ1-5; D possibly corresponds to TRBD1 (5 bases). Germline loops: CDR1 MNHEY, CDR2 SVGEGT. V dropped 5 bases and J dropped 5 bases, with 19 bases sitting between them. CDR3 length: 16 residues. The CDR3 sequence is CASSVLSGREDQPQHF. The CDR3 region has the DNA TGTGCCAGCAGTGTCCTCTCGGGCAGGGAGGATCAGCCCCAGCATTTT.